This TCR beta chain was documented in a study of cytomegalovirus exposure and HLA in healthy donors. Measured with immunoSEQ multiplex PCR; TCRdb has only the in-frame clones, and not every one. The data show 280,000 or so clones, 88% seen once. Germline V lookup: CDR1 SNHLY, CDR2 FYNNEI. After removal of 6 bases from V and 5 bases from J, the junction contained 9 bases not matched to a gene. The CDR3 extends over 17 amino acids. The TCR was taken from a woman between 18 and 30 years old in good health and CMV-seronegative. Sequencing was performed on PBMCs. The chain employs TRBV2 and TRBJ2-3; 15 bases map to TRBD2. The CDR3 DNA sequence: TGTGCCAGCAGGGGACTAGCGGGAGGTCTCCGGGGAGATACGCAGTATTTT. It translates to CASRGLAGGLRGDTQYF. Combining the CDR3 with reference TRBV2 and TRBJ2-3 gives the whole variable domain EPEVTQTPSHQVTQMGQEVILRCVPISNHLYFYWYRQILGQKVEFLVSFYNNEISEKSEIFDDQFSVERPDGSNFTLKIRSTKLEDSAMYFCASRGLAGGLRGDTQYFGPGTRLTVL.